This record concerns one T cell receptor (beta chain) sequence. What it binds is unknown. The entry originates in a study of blood T cells in healthy people across ages. Study-wide results and limits: Changes in expanded clonotypes were possibly confounded, as the CMV status of donors was unknown.

V gave up 0 bases and J gave up 5 bases; unmatched junction bases: 8. From germline, CDR1 is MNHNY and CDR2 SVGAGI (reference sequence). The length of the CDR3 is 16 residues. Through a sample-barcoded 5' primer and a J-beta primer mix, a second PCR was run for roughly 6 to 11 cycles. The authors tagged each cDNA molecule using a template-switch adaptor with 12 random nucleotides. MiXCR was run by TCRdb on the 5' RACE reads, yielding one entry per CDR3 protein. The table records 1,500,000 or so distinct CDR3 sequences, 35% to 45% of them present only once. The specimen sequenced was blood. J is TRBJ2-7 and V is TRBV6-6, with 9 bases matching TRBD1. The TCR comes from a woman under 30 in good health. The CDR3 DNA sequence: TGTGCCAGCAGTTACTCAATAGGAGGACAGGGGAACGAGCAGTACTTC. It encodes CASSYSIGGQGNEQYF.